This TCR beta chain is from a study of blood T cell repertoires in COVID-19. Here immunoSEQ multiplex PCR was the method, and the copy in TCRdb shows in-frame clones only, minus some. This table holds a few hundred thousand clones, roughly 88% found once. CDR3 size: 12 residues. Trimming removed 5 bases from V and 6 bases from J, with 5 bases in between. Germline CDR1 reads MNHEY; CDR2 reads SVGAGI. The chain combines TRBV6-5 with TRBJ1-6, with D tentatively TRBD1 (5 bases). The TCR was taken from a woman in her forties or fifties who had recovered from COVID-19. Material for sequencing was PBMCs or T cells enriched from blood (not recorded which). The CDR3 loop is CASSRGNSPLHF. DNA of the CDR3: TGTGCCAGCAGTAGGGGTAATTCACCCCTCCACTTT.